These 5 T cell receptor beta chains share one sample of origin, sequenced in a study of T cell changes during pregnancy in multiple sclerosis. This table comes from immunoSEQ multiplex PCR, and its TCRdb copy is limited to in-frame clones, with some not included. The profile shows about 64,000 clones, 90% of them singletons. Sequencing was performed on peripheral blood, taken in the third trimester of pregnancy. The receptors stem from a female donor in good health, enrolled as a control in a pregnancy study.

V and J are TRBV7-9 and TRBJ1-3, with 7 bases lining up with TRBD1. Germline CDR1 and CDR2: SEHNR and FQNEAQ (reference sequence). With V trimmed by 5 bases and J by 4 bases, 5 bases remained unmatched. CDR3 length: 14 amino acids. CDR3 bases: TGTGCCAGCAGCATCACAGGGGACGGAAACACCATATATTTT. Its translation: CASSITGDGNTIYF. The variable domain in full, with the rest retrieved from reference TRBV7-9 and TRBJ1-3, is DTGVSQNPRHKITKRGQNVTFRCDPISEHNRLYWYRQTLGQGPEFLTYFQNEAQLEKSRLLSDRFSAERPKGSFSTLEIQRTEQGDSAMYLCASSITGDGNTIYFGEGSWLTVV.

The chain is built from TRBV18 and TRBJ1-4, with 9 bases matching TRBD1. This CDR3 contains 15 residues. Germline values: CDR1 KGHSH, CDR2 LQKENI. V lost 3 bases, J lost 7 bases, and 6 bases stayed unmatched. CDR3: CASSPKTGGGEKLFF. CDR3 nucleotides: TGTGCCAGCTCACCCAAAACAGGGGGCGGTGAAAAACTGTTTTTT.

V gene TRBV19 combines with J gene TRBJ1-2, with a tentative D call TRBD1 (5 bases). Trimming removed 3 bases at V and 4 bases at J, with 12 bases between. The CDR3 sequence is 14 residues long. CDR1 LNHDA and CDR2 SQIVND come from the germline V gene (reference sequence). The CDR3 region has the DNA TGTGCCAGTAGTATTTCGGGGGTAGGCTATGGCTACACCTTC. Translation gives CASSISGVGYGYTF.

The chain combines TRBV10-3 with TRBJ1-2, with D possibly being TRBD1 (5 bases). There are 14 residues in the CDR3. Germline V CDR1 and CDR2: ENHRY, SYGVKD. The V end lost 3 bases, the J end lost 0 bases, and 8 bases lay between the germline ends. The CDR3 region has the DNA TGTGCCATCAGTGATCCGGGGGCTAACTATGGCTACACCTTC. Protein: CAISDPGANYGYTF.

The V gene is TRBV27, the J gene TRBJ2-5; 12 nucleotides align to TRBD2. The germline gives CDR1 MNHEY, CDR2 SMNVEV (reference sequence). This CDR3 region has 15 residues. The V segment lost 6 bases and the J segment 7 bases; nucleotides outside the gene matches: 9. CDR3 bases: TGTGCCAGCAGACTAGCGGGGGGCCCGGCCGGGACCCAGTACTTC. Translation gives CASRLAGGPAGTQYF.